A single sample is the source of the 30 T cell receptor beta chains below, sequenced in a study of cytomegalovirus exposure and HLA in healthy donors. Amplification used 60 Vbeta primers and 13 Jbeta primers. TCRdb's copy holds only in-frame clones and misses some; the assay was immunoSEQ multiplex PCR. The sample consists of 150,000 to 200,000 clones, 60% to 85% of them appearing once. Source material: PBMCs. The receptors come from a female donor in good health and CMV-seronegative.

The chain carries TRBV7-2 and TRBJ1-5, with D hard to call. Trimming took 5 bases from V and 5 from J, leaving 10 bases between them. This CDR3 contains 13 residues. Germline lookup yields CDR1 SGHTA and CDR2 FQGNSA. CDR3 nucleotide sequence: TGTGCCAGCAGCCTAAACGGGGATCAGCCCCAGCATTTT. This codes for CASSLNGDQPQHF.

The chain has TRBV7-6 and TRBJ2-5; no clear D. V was pared by 3 bases and J by 5 bases, with 10 bases between. The CDR3 has 13 residues. Germline V lookup: CDR1 SGHVS, CDR2 FNYEAQ. Written as DNA, the CDR3 is TGTGCCAGCAGCTTTTATTTGGGCGAGACCCAGTACTTC. Translating gives CASSFYLGETQYF.

The chain combines TRBV11-2 with TRBJ1-4, with D hard to call. Trimming removed 1 base at V and 3 bases at J, with 12 bases between. This CDR3 is built from 16 residues. Germline V CDR1 and CDR2: SGHAT, FQNNGV. The CDR3 spells CASSLGAGHSNEKLFF. CDR3 nucleotide sequence: TGTGCCAGCAGCTTAGGAGCTGGGCACTCTAATGAAAAACTGTTTTTT.

The chain uses TRBV5-4 and TRBJ1-1; TRBD1 aligns across 11 bases. The CDR3 has 16 amino acids. Germline V lookup: CDR1 SGHNT, CDR2 YYREEE (reference sequence). The V gene end was trimmed by 4 bases and the J gene end by 5 bases; junction bases not matched to a gene: 10. The CDR3 loop reads CASSPAGGTGGTEAFF. The CDR3 DNA sequence: TGTGCCAGCAGCCCCGCCGGCGGGACAGGGGGAACTGAAGCTTTCTTT.

The CDR3 protein is CASSPGTGENYGYTF. CDR3 DNA: TGTGCCAGCAGCCCAGGGACAGGGGAGAACTATGGCTACACCTTC. This chain links TRBV7-2 with TRBJ1-2; 10 bases fit TRBD1. This CDR3 is 15 amino acids long. Germline CDR1 SGHTA, CDR2 FQGNSA. With V trimmed by 5 bases and J by 2 bases, 5 bases remained unmatched.

The V call is TRBV9, the J call TRBJ2-7; D possibly corresponds to TRBD2 (6 bases). The germline V and J ends were trimmed by 3 bases and 3 bases, with 7 bases remaining between them. The germline CDR1 and CDR2 sequences are SGDLS and YYNGEE. This CDR3 contains 12 residues. The CDR3 protein is CASSAEGYEQYF. The CDR3 region has the DNA TGTGCCAGCAGCGCGGAGGGCTACGAGCAGTACTTC.

This sequence joins TRBV30 and TRBJ1-6, with unresolved D. Germline CDR1 is GTSNPN and CDR2 is SVGIG (reference sequence). Trimming removed 0 bases from V and 8 bases from J, with 11 bases in between. This CDR3 has 14 residues. The CDR3 DNA follows: TGTGCCTGGAGTGTACGGACGGGAGATTCACCCCTCCACTTT. Protein: CAWSVRTGDSPLHF.

This clone came up a few times. The V and J genes are TRBV2 and TRBJ1-1, with D possibly matching TRBD1 (5 bases). This CDR3 region has 13 residues. Between the trimmed V and J ends, which lost 7 bases and 1 base, there was a span of 10 bases. Per germline, CDR1 SNHLY and CDR2 FYNNEI. CDR3 sequence (DNA): TGTGCCAGCACCGAGCAGGGGAACACTGAAGCTTTCTTT. It yields the protein CASTEQGNTEAFF.

In this sample, this clone turned up a few times. The V and J genes are TRBV19 and TRBJ1-6, with D uncertain. Trimming took 8 bases from V and 5 from J, leaving 16 bases between them. Germline CDR1 is LNHDA and CDR2 is SQIVND (reference sequence). The CDR3 totals 15 residues. The CDR3 region has the DNA TGTGCCAGTCGCGTTCAGTCGGGGAATAATTCACCCCTCCACTTT. Translated: CASRVQSGNNSPLHF.

The chain is built from TRBV13 and TRBJ2-7; weak D call: TRBD1 (8 bases). Trimming stripped 6 bases from V and 0 bases from J, with 24 bases between. This CDR3 has 18 amino acids. In germline, CDR1 is PRHDT, CDR2 FYEKMQ (reference sequence). CDR3 sequence reads: CASRGQGAGLPSSYEQYF. Written as DNA, the CDR3 is TGTGCCAGCAGAGGACAGGGAGCGGGACTTCCTAGCTCCTACGAGCAGTACTTC.

J is TRBJ2-3 and V is TRBV28; 16 bases fit TRBD2. Germline V lookup: CDR1 MDHEN, CDR2 SYDVKM. V shed 7 bases, J shed 2 bases, and the junction held 9 bases outside the gene matches. The CDR3 consists of 18 residues. CDR3 bases: TGTGCCAGCAAACCCCCGGGACTAGCGGGAGGGACCACAGATACGCAGTATTTT. Residues: CASKPPGLAGGTTDTQYF.

The rearrangement uses TRBV6-5 and TRBJ1-2, with 11 bases lining up with TRBD1. The CDR3 consists of 15 residues. J was trimmed by 5 bases and V by 2 bases; bases with no gene match: 4. Germline CDR1 MNHEY, CDR2 SVGAGI. The CDR3 region has the DNA TGTGCCAGCAGTTACCGGGACAGGGGGTTGTATGGCTACACCTTC. It codes for CASSYRDRGLYGYTF.

CDR3 nucleotide sequence: TGTGCCAGCAGTGACGTCGCGCGGGCCTCCTACAATGAGCAGTTCTTC. Translation: CASSDVARASYNEQFF. The chain uses TRBV6-4 and TRBJ2-1; D is perhaps TRBD2 (5 bases). Between the trimmed V and J ends, which lost 2 bases and 0 bases, there was a span of 11 bases. CDR3 size: 16 residues. The germline CDR1 and CDR2 sequences are MRHNA and SNTAGT.

This chain links TRBV28 with TRBJ2-7; TRBD1 might be the D (5 bases). Germline V CDR1 and CDR2: MDHEN, SYDVKM. The CDR3 runs 14 residues. The germline V and J ends were trimmed by 8 bases and 4 bases, with 18 bases remaining between them. This chain's CDR3 is CASQRSGPLYEQYF. The CDR3 region has the DNA TGTGCCAGCCAAAGATCAGGGCCTTTGTACGAGCAGTACTTC.

This chain links TRBV7-2 with TRBJ2-3; 7 bases are a match to TRBD1. The V segment lost 0 bases and the J segment 8 bases; nucleotides outside the gene matches: 2. Germline-derived CDR1 and CDR2 are SGHTA and FQGNSA. The CDR3 is made up of 13 amino acids. DNA of the CDR3: TGTGCCAGCAGCTTAGCGCAGGGGGTTACGCAGTATTTT. This gives the protein CASSLAQGVTQYF.

V usage is TRBV11-3 and J usage is TRBJ2-2, with 14 bases aligning to TRBD2. The ends lost 5 bases at V and 6 bases at J; junction bases unmatched: 5. The V gene's germline CDR1 is SGHNT and CDR2 YENEEA. The CDR3 extends over 16 amino acids. In DNA form, the CDR3 reads TGTGCCAGCAGCACCGGACTAGCGGGAGGAGCCGGGGAGCTGTTTTTT. Amino acids: CASSTGLAGGAGELFF.

This clone was found a few times. This chain joins TRBV4-3 and TRBJ1-1; no definite D call. The germline CDR1 and CDR2 sequences are LGHNA and YSLEER. The V and J ends lost 1 base and 3 bases respectively, with 12 bases between them. The length of the CDR3 is 15 residues. The CDR3 DNA sequence: TGCGCCAGCAGCCAAGCTGGCAGTTTGGACACTGAAGCTTTCTTT. Translating it yields CASSQAGSLDTEAFF.

The V and J genes are TRBV29-1 and TRBJ1-1; maybe TRBD1 (5 bases). The CDR3 runs to 13 residues. Germline V gene sequence: CDR1 SQVTM, CDR2 ANQGSEA. V was clipped by 2 bases and J by 1 base, with 8 bases between them. As DNA, the CDR3 is TGCAGCGTTGAACCCAGGGAGAACACTGAAGCTTTCTTT. Translated, it gives CSVEPRENTEAFF. Based on the CDR3 plus reference TRBV29-1 and TRBJ1-1, the full variable domain is SAVISQKPSRDICQRGTSLTIQCQVDSQVTMMFWYRQQPGQSLTLIATANQGSEATYESGFVIDKFPISRPNLTFSTLTVSNMSPEDSSIYLCSVEPRENTEAFFGQGTRLTVV.

The genes are TRBV21-1 and TRBJ1-3; TRBD1 reflects the table's D call only, with no check against the DNA. TRBV21-1 is flagged as a pseudogene. This CDR3 is 10 amino acids long. CDR3 in amino acids: CASSLLQGAF. The CDR3, as DNA: TGTGCCAGCAGTCTACTTCAGGGGGCTTTT.

V is TRBV6-6 and J is TRBJ2-7; 9 bases line up with TRBD1. The CDR3 sequence is 15 residues long. CDR1 is MNHNY, CDR2 SVGAGI, per germline (reference sequence). J gave up 6 bases and V 2 bases, and 8 bases lay outside the gene matches. Here the CDR3 reads CASSYIGQGSVEQYF. The CDR3 DNA is TGTGCCAGCAGTTACATAGGACAGGGGTCGGTCGAGCAGTACTTC.

The chain carries TRBV19 and TRBJ1-2; D unresolved. V was cut by 2 bases and J by 7 bases, with 8 bases left in between. Germline CDR1 LNHDA, CDR2 SQIVND (reference sequence). The CDR3 loop spans 12 amino acids. CDR3 residues: CASSILLGGYTF. The CDR3 DNA is TGTGCCAGTAGTATATTGCTAGGTGGCTACACCTTC. The entire variable domain, with the rest obtained from reference TRBV19 and TRBJ1-2, is as follows: DGGITQSPKYLFRKEGQNVTLSCEQNLNHDAMYWYRQDPGQGLRLIYYSQIVNDFQKGDIAEGYSVSREKKESFPLTVTSAQKNPTAFYLCASSILLGGYTFGSGTRLTVV.

The chain combines TRBV28 with TRBJ2-7; 7 nucleotides line up with TRBD2. Matching the DNA end better, TRBJ2-1 makes the J call doubtful. The CDR3 is 16 amino acids. Germline CDR1 and CDR2: MDHEN and SYDVKM. CDR3 residues: CASARLAGIRGDEQFF. The CDR3 bases are TGTGCCAGCGCCCGACTAGCTGGAATCCGGGGAGATGAGCAGTTCTTC.

Notes on this clone: Other DNA sequences in the same sample also yield this CDR3. The chain is built from TRBV9 and TRBJ1-5; tentatively, D is TRBD1 (6 bases). V was trimmed by 0 bases and J by 6 bases, leaving 10 bases between them. Germline loops: CDR1 SGDLS, CDR2 YYNGEE. This CDR3 comprises 14 residues. The CDR3 nucleotides read TGTGCCAGCAGCGTAGGGGACATGGGTCAGCCCCAGCATTTT. As protein: CASSVGDMGQPQHF.

The V and J genes are TRBV7-9 and TRBJ2-7; D gene uncertain. CDR3 length: 13 amino acids. Germline lookup yields CDR1 SEHNR and CDR2 FQNEAQ (reference sequence). V was cut by 1 base and J by 5 bases, with 9 bases left in between. CDR3 nucleotides: TGTGCCAGCAGCTTAGAACATTTGGACGAGCAGTACTTC. This gives the protein CASSLEHLDEQYF.

V gene TRBV9 combines with J gene TRBJ2-3; 9 bases match TRBD2. Germline CDR1 reads SGDLS; CDR2 reads YYNGEE. The CDR3 spans 16 residues. Losses at the gene ends were 4 bases for V and 2 bases for J; bases not matched to a gene: 8. CDR3 nucleotide sequence: TGTGCCAGCAGCCTGAGAGCGGGAGGACTCACAGATACGCAGTATTTT. It yields the protein CASSLRAGGLTDTQYF.

CDR3 bases: TGCGCCAGCAGCTCTAGCGGGGATTACTACAATGAGCAGTTCTTC. Translating it yields CASSSSGDYYNEQFF. The chain has TRBV5-1 and TRBJ2-1; 9 bases agree with TRBD2. Germline loops: CDR1 SGHRS, CDR2 YFSETQ. With V trimmed by 3 bases and J by 3 bases, 4 bases remained unmatched. CDR3 size: 15 residues.

This chain links TRBV19 with TRBJ2-7; TRBD1 agrees at 8 bases. Germline CDR1 and CDR2: LNHDA and SQIVND (reference sequence). This CDR3 region has 15 residues. The J segment lost 1 base and the V segment lost 3 bases, leaving 5 bases of the junction unmatched. The CDR3 DNA follows: TGTGCCAGTAGTATCGGAACAGGGGGTTCCTACGAGCAGTACTTC. This codes for CASSIGTGGSYEQYF.

The chain is built from TRBV30 and TRBJ2-7; D gene unclear. Germline CDR1 and CDR2: GTSNPN and SVGIG (reference sequence). The CDR3 sequence is 12 residues long. Deletions cut 5 bases from V and 0 bases from J, with 8 bases between. DNA for the CDR3: TGTGCCTGGGCGGAGAGCTCCTACGAGCAGTACTTC. Residues: CAWAESSYEQYF.

V gene TRBV10-1 combines with J gene TRBJ1-5; TRBD1 matches at 11 bases. V was clipped by 2 bases and J by 6 bases; unmatched bases: 3. CDR3 length: 15 amino acids. The germline gives CDR1 WNHNN, CDR2 SYGVQD (reference sequence). As DNA, the CDR3 is TGCGCCAGCAGTGAGGGACAGGGGGCAGGTCAGCCCCAGCATTTT. Translating gives CASSEGQGAGQPQHF.

This clone showed up just a few times. The V call is TRBV5-8, the J call TRBJ1-2; 8 nucleotides align to TRBD1. The CDR3 sequence is 18 residues long. The germline V gene has CDR1 SGHTS and CDR2 YDEGEE. J was trimmed by 2 bases and V by 4 bases; bases with no gene match: 16. CDR3: CASSPDRGRLGMNYGYTF. The CDR3 DNA is TGTGCCAGCAGCCCAGACAGGGGCCGCCTTGGAATGAACTATGGCTACACCTTC.